The clone carrying this TCR beta chain has a count of ten or more. Its antigen remains unknown. The team produced cDNA through 5'RACE using 10-nucleotide random UMIs. TCRdb called the 5' RACE reads again in MiXCR, with one record for every CDR3 protein. The sample has approximately 74,000 distinct CDR3 sequences, around 5% seen once; the top ten hold approximately 7%. The data were taken from a study of neurological immune-mediated disorders. Whole-study results and caveats: When the repertoires were grouped phylogenetically, those of 18 of the 34 multiple sclerosis patients came together in a single cluster of related CDR3 sequences, which points to a possible repertoire-level signature.

Germline V gene lookup returns CDR1 SGHTA and CDR2 FQGNSA. CDR3 length equals 18 residues. After removal of 0 bases from V and 5 bases from J, the junction contained 9 bases not matched to a gene. The sequence was obtained from a man between 18 and 35 years old with multiple sclerosis. Sequencing input: PBMCs. The V call is TRBV7-2, the J call TRBJ2-1, with 11 bases identical to TRBD2. The CDR3 bases are TGTGCCAGCAGCTTAGCACCTAGCGGGAGGCGTTTTGACAATGAGCAGTTCTTC. Protein sequence: CASSLAPSGRRFDNEQFF.